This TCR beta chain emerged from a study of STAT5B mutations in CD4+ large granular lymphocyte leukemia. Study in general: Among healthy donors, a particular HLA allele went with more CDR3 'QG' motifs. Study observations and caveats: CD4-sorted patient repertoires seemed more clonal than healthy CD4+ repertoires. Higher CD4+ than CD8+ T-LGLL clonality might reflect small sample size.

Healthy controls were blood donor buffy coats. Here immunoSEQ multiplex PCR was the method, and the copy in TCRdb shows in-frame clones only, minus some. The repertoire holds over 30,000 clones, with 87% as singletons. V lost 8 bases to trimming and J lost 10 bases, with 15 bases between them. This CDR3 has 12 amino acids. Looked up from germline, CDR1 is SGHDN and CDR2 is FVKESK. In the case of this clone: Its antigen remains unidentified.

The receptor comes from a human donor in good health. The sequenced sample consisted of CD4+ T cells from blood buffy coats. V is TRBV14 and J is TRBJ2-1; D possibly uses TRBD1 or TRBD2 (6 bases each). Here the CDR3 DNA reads TGTGCCAGCTCGAGGGGGGCGGGGGAGCAGTTCTTC. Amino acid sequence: CASSRGAGEQFF.